This T cell receptor beta chain was recorded in a study of circulating tumor DNA in untreated peripheral T-cell lymphoma. Findings and limits, study-wide: In approximately 76% of patients, tumor-specific clonotypes were identified.

Before treatment, baseline tumor tissue was collected for sequencing. Notes on this clone: What it binds is not known.

The CDR3 extends over 14 amino acids. Germline V CDR1 and CDR2: MNHGY, SAAAGT. Trimming shortened V by 6 bases and J by 8 bases, and 16 bases separated the two germline ends. Assay: immunoSEQ multiplex PCR; the TCRdb copy retains only in-frame clones and omits some. This sample has 8,800 or so clones, with about 84% found just once. Specimen: tumor tissue. This receptor was identified in a human donor with peripheral T-cell lymphoma. The J gene is TRBJ1-4, the V gene TRBV6-8; D may be TRBD1 (5 bases). The CDR3 sequence: CASSQTRGGEKLFF. CDR3 nucleotide sequence: TGTGCCAGCAGCCAAACAAGGGGAGGAGAAAAACTGTTTTTT.